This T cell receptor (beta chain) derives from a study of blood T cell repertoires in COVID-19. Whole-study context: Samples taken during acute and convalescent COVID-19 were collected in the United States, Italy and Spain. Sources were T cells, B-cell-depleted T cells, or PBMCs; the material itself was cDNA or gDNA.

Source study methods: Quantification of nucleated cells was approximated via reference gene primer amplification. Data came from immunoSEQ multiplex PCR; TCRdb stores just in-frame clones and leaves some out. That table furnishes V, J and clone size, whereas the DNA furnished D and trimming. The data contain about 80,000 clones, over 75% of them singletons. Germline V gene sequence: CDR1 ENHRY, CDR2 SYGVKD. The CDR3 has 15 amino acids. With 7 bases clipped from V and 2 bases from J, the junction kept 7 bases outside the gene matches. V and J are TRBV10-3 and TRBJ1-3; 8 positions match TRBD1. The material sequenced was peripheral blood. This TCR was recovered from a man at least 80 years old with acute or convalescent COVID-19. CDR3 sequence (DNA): TGTGCCATCAACGGGGCAGGGGGCCCTGGAAACACCATATATTTT. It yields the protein CAINGAGGPGNTIYF.